Listed below are T cell receptor beta chains from one sample, sequenced in a study of T cell responses to AZD1222 COVID-19 vaccine. The method was immunoSEQ multiplex PCR; TCRdb's version includes in-frame clones alone and lacks a portion of them. The table shows 95,000 or so clones, with roughly 91% occurring only once. This specimen was peripheral blood, taken on day 0 of AZD1222 vaccination. The receptor set was obtained from an adult in good health. The conserved cysteine and the conserved F or W are not part of the CDR3 here. Each record gives: V gene, J gene, CDR3 protein.

TRBV5-1,TRBJ1-2,ASSLHRDTYGYT
TRBV6-4,TRBJ2-2,ASSDSATGELF
TRBV11-2,TRBJ1-4,ASSRERGTVGKLF
TRBV5-4,TRBJ1-1,ASSAGYTNTEAF
TRBV7-9,TRBJ1-2,ASSLSSRTANYGYT
TRBV28,TRBJ2-5,ASSQRQGRETQY
TRBV28,TRBJ2-6,ASRRDWGSGANVLT
TRBV19,TRBJ2-7,ASSQHQGGGTPYEQY
TRBV19,TRBJ2-7,ASRGTGVSEQY
TRBV2,TRBJ2-2,ASMGQGVAGELF
TRBV14,TRBJ1-2,ASSPWTGYGYT
TRBV9,TRBJ1-3,ASSTAGTLDTGNTIY
TRBV6-1,TRBJ2-1,ASSELVVVGVNEQF
TRBV6-4,TRBJ2-2,ASSEAGGGTGELF
TRBV6-5,TRBJ2-1,ASWGLYKYNEQF
TRBV3-1/TRBV3-2,TRBJ1-2,ASTSQGTAYGYT
TRBV6-2/TRBV6-3,TRBJ1-5,ASSYSTSYSNQPQH
TRBV6-2/TRBV6-3,TRBJ1-6,ASSYGERSPLH
TRBV6-2/TRBV6-3,TRBJ2-5,ASSYSWETQY
TRBV4-2,TRBJ2-1,ASSQGGWEDNEQF
TRBV29-1,TRBJ1-2,SVEANYGYT
TRBV27,TRBJ2-1,ASSLARGTIEQF
TRBV5-5,TRBJ1-5,ASSLDWERKPQH
TRBV3-1/TRBV3-2,TRBJ2-3,ASSQVTGLAGGLTDTQY
TRBV5-1,TRBJ2-2,ASSRGQNTGELF
TRBV4-3,TRBJ1-1,ASSLPGNTEAF
TRBV28,TRBJ1-2,ASKFSGQLYGYT
TRBV2,TRBJ1-1,ASNQGSTEAF